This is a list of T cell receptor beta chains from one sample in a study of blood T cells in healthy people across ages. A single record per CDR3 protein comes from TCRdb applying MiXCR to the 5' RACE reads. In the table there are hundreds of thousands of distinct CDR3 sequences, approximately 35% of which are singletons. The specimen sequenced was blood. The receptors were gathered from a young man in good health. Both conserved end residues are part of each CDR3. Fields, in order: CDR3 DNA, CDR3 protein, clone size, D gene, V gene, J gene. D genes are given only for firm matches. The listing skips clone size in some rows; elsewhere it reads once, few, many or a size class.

CDR3nt: TGTGCCAGCAGTTTAGGGGGGAGACTAGAGGATACGCAGTATTTT; CDR3aa: CASSLGGRLEDTQYF; abundance: -; d_gene: -; v_gene: TRBV12-3/TRBV12-4; j_gene: TRBJ2-3
CDR3nt: TGCGCCAGCAGCCAAGATCTTCATGGGGGGAAGACCCAGTTCTTC; CDR3aa: CASSQDLHGGKTQFF; abundance: -; d_gene: -; v_gene: TRBV4-3; j_gene: TRBJ2-1
CDR3nt: TGCGCCAGCAGCCCTGCGGGTGACCGGAGTGAAAAACTGTTTTTT; CDR3aa: CASSPAGDRSEKLFF; abundance: -; d_gene: -; v_gene: TRBV5-1; j_gene: TRBJ1-4
CDR3nt: TGTGCCAGCAGCCCCATCCCGGGACCCCAAAGTCTCGACGCTTTCTTT; CDR3aa: CASSPIPGPQSLDAFF; abundance: few; d_gene: -; v_gene: TRBV14; j_gene: TRBJ1-1
CDR3nt: TGTGCCAGCAGCCCCAGCCGGAGCGGGGGGGAAGATACGCAGTATTTT; CDR3aa: CASSPSRSGGEDTQYF; abundance: many; d_gene: TRBD2; v_gene: TRBV7-2; j_gene: TRBJ2-3
CDR3nt: TGCGCCAGCAGCCAAGCTAAAAGGACTGGGGCCAACGTCCTGACTTTC; CDR3aa: CASSQAKRTGANVLTF; abundance: few; d_gene: -; v_gene: TRBV4-1; j_gene: TRBJ2-6
CDR3nt: TGTGCCAGCAGCTTCCCCAGGGACATGAACACTGAAGCTTTCTTT; CDR3aa: CASSFPRDMNTEAFF; abundance: -; d_gene: -; v_gene: TRBV7-9; j_gene: TRBJ1-1
CDR3nt: TGTGCCAGCAGTGGTCGGCCAGCTTACGAGCAGTTCTTC; CDR3aa: CASSGRPAYEQFF; abundance: -; d_gene: -; v_gene: TRBV2; j_gene: TRBJ2-1
CDR3nt: TGTGCCAGCAGTAAATGGACAGGGCATTCCTACGAGCAGTACTTC; CDR3aa: CASSKWTGHSYEQYF; abundance: -; d_gene: TRBD1; v_gene: TRBV2; j_gene: TRBJ2-7
CDR3nt: TGTGCCACCAGCAGAGCCTCGGGACAGGTTTTGGGAACATCCTACAATGAGCAGTTCTTC; CDR3aa: CATSRASGQVLGTSYNEQFF; abundance: -; d_gene: TRBD1; v_gene: TRBV15; j_gene: TRBJ2-1
CDR3nt: TGTGCCAGCAGTATACAGGGCTCAACCTACGAGCAGTACTTC; CDR3aa: CASSIQGSTYEQYF; abundance: few; d_gene: -; v_gene: TRBV6-1; j_gene: TRBJ2-7
CDR3nt: TGTGCCAGCAGCTTAGGTGGCCAGGGTGGCGAAAAACTGTTTTTT; CDR3aa: CASSLGGQGGEKLFF; abundance: -; d_gene: -; v_gene: TRBV7-2; j_gene: TRBJ1-4
CDR3nt: TGTGCCAGCAGCGCACAGGGGCCCAAGCAGTACTTC; CDR3aa: CASSAQGPKQYF; abundance: -; d_gene: TRBD1; v_gene: TRBV7-9; j_gene: TRBJ2-7
CDR3nt: TGTGCCAGCAGTTACTCGGAGACTAGCAATCAGCCCCAGCATTTT; CDR3aa: CASSYSETSNQPQHF; abundance: -; d_gene: -; v_gene: TRBV6-2/TRBV6-3; j_gene: TRBJ1-5
CDR3nt: TGTGCCAGCAGTTTAGCAGGTCAGGGGGCGCACACCGGGGAGCTGTTTTTT; CDR3aa: CASSLAGQGAHTGELFF; abundance: few; d_gene: TRBD1; v_gene: TRBV27; j_gene: TRBJ2-2
CDR3nt: TGTGCCAGCAGCCTCGCGGGGGTTCCCAATAATTCACCCCTCCACTTT; CDR3aa: CASSLAGVPNNSPLHF; abundance: -; d_gene: -; v_gene: TRBV6-5; j_gene: TRBJ1-6
CDR3nt: TGCAGTGCTAGAAGGGGGGCCAACCCCACAGATACGCAGTATTTT; CDR3aa: CSARRGANPTDTQYF; abundance: -; d_gene: -; v_gene: TRBV20-1; j_gene: TRBJ2-3
CDR3nt: TGTGCCAGCGGGTCGGACAGGGGGACCTACAAGGAGCAGTTCTTC; CDR3aa: CASGSDRGTYKEQFF; abundance: -; d_gene: TRBD1; v_gene: TRBV2; j_gene: TRBJ2-1
CDR3nt: TGTGCCAGCAGCCTATCCGGGACTAGCGTAGCAGATACGCAGTATTTT; CDR3aa: CASSLSGTSVADTQYF; abundance: -; d_gene: TRBD2; v_gene: TRBV7-2; j_gene: TRBJ2-3
CDR3nt: TGCGCCAGCAGCTTCTGGGACCCGAGGGGGAATGAGCAGTTCTTC; CDR3aa: CASSFWDPRGNEQFF; abundance: -; d_gene: -; v_gene: TRBV5-1; j_gene: TRBJ2-1
CDR3nt: TGTACCAGCAGTTACTCGGGACAGGGGTTCAATTCACCCCTCCACTTT; CDR3aa: CTSSYSGQGFNSPLHF; abundance: -; d_gene: TRBD1; v_gene: TRBV6-6; j_gene: TRBJ1-6
CDR3nt: TGTGCCAGCAGTTACGGGACTGGCTACAATGAGCAGTTCTTC; CDR3aa: CASSYGTGYNEQFF; abundance: many; d_gene: -; v_gene: TRBV6-2/TRBV6-3; j_gene: TRBJ2-1
CDR3nt: TGCAGTGCTATTGTTGCAGTTAGGCAAGAGACCCAGTACTTC; CDR3aa: CSAIVAVRQETQYF; abundance: -; d_gene: -; v_gene: TRBV20-1; j_gene: TRBJ2-5